The 28 T cell receptor beta chains presented below share a single source sample, sequenced in a study of response to subunit inactivated influenza vaccine. TCRdb re-analysed the RT-PCR reads in MiXCR, keeping a single row per CDR3 protein. The table has 560,000 or so distinct CDR3 sequences, under 9% seen once. Sequencing was performed on PBMCs from blood, taken around 25 months after vaccination. The receptors here all came from a man in his fifties or sixties who received an inactivated influenza vaccine.

The chain has TRBV6-5 and TRBJ2-2; D is perhaps TRBD1 (5 bases). The CDR3 has 17 amino acids. Between the trimmed V and J ends, which lost 3 bases and 0 bases, there was a span of 14 bases. Germline loops: CDR1 MNHEY, CDR2 SVGAGI. The CDR3 nucleotides read TGTGCCAGCAGTTATCCTAGGGGCAGCACGAACACCGGGGAGCTGTTTTTT. It yields the protein CASSYPRGSTNTGELFF.

This chain links TRBV7-3 with TRBJ1-5; no reliable D call. The V and J ends lost 5 bases and 3 bases respectively, with 8 bases between them. Germline V CDR1 and CDR2: SGHTA, FQGTGA. The CDR3 loop spans 13 amino acids. The CDR3 DNA reads TGTGCCAGCAGCCAAGGATTCAATCAGCCCCAGCATTTT. Protein product: CASSQGFNQPQHF.

This clonotype was counted only a few times. This rearrangement joins TRBV3-1 to TRBJ2-2; 11 bases line up with TRBD1. Germline loops: CDR1 LGHDT, CDR2 YNNKEL (reference sequence). The junction had 3 bases not matched to a gene; V was cut back by 7 bases and J by 5 bases. There are 14 residues in the CDR3. Here the CDR3 reads CASIGQGATGELFF. CDR3 coding DNA: TGTGCCAGCATCGGACAGGGGGCAACCGGGGAGCTGTTTTTT. The entire variable domain, with the rest obtained from reference TRBV3-1 and TRBJ2-2, is as follows: DTAVSQTPKYLVTQMGNDKSIKCEQNLGHDTMYWYKQDSKKFLKIMFSYNNKELIINETVPNRFSPKSPDKAHLNLHINSLELGDSAVYFCASIGQGATGELFFGEGSRLTVL.

This clonotype was observed a handful of times. The chain recombines TRBV7-2 with TRBJ1-2; tentatively, D is TRBD1 (5 bases). The CDR3 extends over 14 amino acids. Germline assignment: CDR1 SGHTA and CDR2 FQGNSA. V lost 6 bases to trimming and J lost 7 bases, with 18 bases between them. CDR3 DNA: TGTGCCAGCAGGGGACCGCAGGGCCCTCTTGGCTACACCTTC. As protein: CASRGPQGPLGYTF.

In this sample, this clonotype turned up many times. This chain uses TRBV6-2 or TRBV6-3 with TRBJ1-6; weak D call: TRBD1 (5 bases). V lost 7 bases, J lost 8 bases, and 12 bases lay in between. This CDR3 region has 13 residues. Germline CDR1 is MNHEY and CDR2 is SVGEGT. CDR3 DNA sequence: TGTGCCAGCAAGTGGGACGCAGATTCACCCCTCCACTTT. Residues: CASKWDADSPLHF.

In its sample, this clonotype was seen a few times. The chain is built from TRBV10-3 and TRBJ1-1; a weak D match, TRBD1 (6 bases). Trimming removed 11 bases at V and 7 bases at J, with 26 bases between. The length of the CDR3 is 15 residues. Per the germline V gene, CDR1 is ENHRY and CDR2 is SYGVKD. CDR3 DNA: TGTGCCGCCATCACTGGGGGGCCGGGGGACATTGAAGCTTTCTTT. As protein: CAAITGGPGDIEAFF.

This clonotype was seen a handful of times. The chain carries TRBV10-3 and TRBJ1-1; no definite D call. Germline CDR1 and CDR2: ENHRY and SYGVKD. The V and J ends lost 8 bases and 1 base respectively, with 17 bases between them. The CDR3 runs to 15 residues. Here the CDR3 reads CAIRAGGRQNTEAFF. DNA for the CDR3: TGTGCCATCCGCGCTGGCGGCAGGCAGAACACTGAAGCTTTCTTT.

The chain links TRBV19 to TRBJ2-2; D is possibly TRBD1 (6 bases). The length of the CDR3 is 13 residues. CDR1 LNHDA and CDR2 SQIVND come from the germline V gene (reference sequence). Trimming shortened V by 6 bases and J by 6 bases, and 11 bases separated the two germline ends. The CDR3 bases are TGTGCCAGTAGCACCCACAGGGCCGGGGAGCTGTTTTTT. Its protein is CASSTHRAGELFF.

V is TRBV6-1 and J is TRBJ2-5, with D uncertain. Germline V lookup: CDR1 MNHNS, CDR2 SASEGT. Trimming pared 7 bases from V and 1 base from J, leaving 10 bases between. The CDR3 is 13 amino acids. Written as DNA, the CDR3 is TGTGCCAGCACCCAGGAGCCCCAAGAGACCCAGTACTTC. Translated, it gives CASTQEPQETQYF.

This clonotype occurred many times. The chain carries TRBV6-2 or TRBV6-3 and TRBJ1-5; the match to TRBD1 covers 12 bases. This CDR3 is 15 amino acids long. With V trimmed by 2 bases and J by 6 bases, 2 bases remained unmatched. From germline, CDR1 is MNHEY and CDR2 SVGEGT. CDR3 DNA: TGTGCCAGCAGTTACGGGACAGGGGGCGGTCAGCCCCAGCATTTT. Protein sequence: CASSYGTGGGQPQHF.

The genes are TRBV20-1 and TRBJ1-6, with 10 bases fitting TRBD1. Germline CDR1 reads DFQATT; CDR2 reads SNEGSKA (reference sequence). Trimming removed 3 bases from V and 9 bases from J; junction bases left unmatched: 11. This CDR3 contains 16 residues. The CDR3 nucleotides read TGCAGTGCTAGGGGGCCCCCAGGACAGGGGGGTTCACCCCTCCACTTT. Translated, it gives CSARGPPGQGGSPLHF.

The chain joins TRBV20-1 to TRBJ1-3, with TRBD1 matching over 7 bases. The CDR3 is made up of 16 amino acids. The J segment lost 0 bases and the V segment lost 5 bases, leaving 10 bases of the junction unmatched. CDR1 and CDR2 (germline): DFQATT, SNEGSKA (reference sequence). In DNA form, the CDR3 reads TGCAGTGCTCAAGGAGACAGGGCTAGCTCTGGAAACACCATATATTTT. Translated: CSAQGDRASSGNTIYF.

This clonotype came up a few times. The chain is built from TRBV4-1 and TRBJ1-3, with D uncertain. Looked up from germline, CDR1 is MGHRA and CDR2 is YSYEKL. Trimming removed 3 bases at V and 4 bases at J, with 13 bases between. This CDR3 contains 15 residues. The CDR3 coding sequence is TGCGCCAGCAGCCACGGGCGGGCTTCAGGAAACACCATATATTTT. This encodes CASSHGRASGNTIYF.

This clonotype was detected a few times. The J gene is TRBJ2-7, the V gene TRBV30; D not resolved. This CDR3 region has 12 residues. Germline V gene sequence: CDR1 GTSNPN, CDR2 SVGIG (reference sequence). V was shortened by 1 base and J by 2 bases, with 6 bases between the two germline ends. The chain's CDR3 is CAWSGPAYEQYF. DNA for the CDR3: TGTGCCTGGAGTGGCCCAGCCTACGAGCAGTACTTC.

V gene TRBV18 combines with J gene TRBJ2-7, with TRBD1 identical over 8 bases. Germline loops: CDR1 KGHSH, CDR2 LQKENI. The CDR3 is 14 amino acids. V was clipped by 5 bases and J by 3 bases; unmatched bases: 6. DNA of the CDR3: TGTGCCAGCTCAACGGACAGGGAAGACTACGAGCAGTACTTC. Protein product: CASSTDREDYEQYF.

This clonotype was observed many times. This chain links TRBV12-3 or TRBV12-4 with TRBJ2-4, with D possibly being TRBD2 (5 bases). V was cut by 6 bases and J by 5 bases, with 14 bases left in between. The CDR3 runs 14 residues. CDR3 residues: CASSQTRTQNIQYF. CDR3 nucleotide sequence: TGTGCCAGCAGCCAAACACGGACTCAAAACATTCAGTACTTC.

CDR3 in amino acids: CASSLFAIGETQYF. CDR3 sequence (DNA): TGTGCCAGCAGTTTATTCGCGATTGGGGAGACCCAGTACTTC. This sequence joins TRBV28 and TRBJ2-5, with D hard to call. Deletions cut 1 base from V and 5 bases from J, with 11 bases between. The CDR3 spans 14 residues. The germline V gene encodes CDR1 MDHEN and CDR2 SYDVKM.

J is TRBJ2-7 and V is TRBV4-2; TRBD1 matches at 8 bases. V trimming: 0 bases; J trimming: 7 bases; junction bases outside the gene matches: 11. Germline V gives CDR1 LGHNA, CDR2 YNFKEQ. This CDR3 has 16 amino acids. The CDR3 is CASSQDSTGAEGEQYF. CDR3 DNA: TGTGCCAGCAGCCAAGATTCGACAGGGGCCGAGGGGGAGCAGTACTTC.

This clonotype has just a few counts. V is TRBV12-3 or TRBV12-4 and J is TRBJ2-1, with TRBD2 matching over 10 bases. CDR3 length: 16 amino acids. With V trimmed by 5 bases and J by 6 bases, 10 bases remained unmatched. For the CDR3, the DNA is TGTGCCAGCAGTACCTTGGAGCGGGGGGGCAGCAATGAGCAGTTCTTC. This sequence encodes CASSTLERGGSNEQFF.

This clonotype was picked up a small number of times. The chain employs TRBV20-1 and TRBJ1-5; a weak D match, TRBD1 (5 bases). Germline V lookup: CDR1 DFQATT, CDR2 SNEGSKA (reference sequence). This CDR3 has 13 amino acids. Between the trimmed V and J ends, which lost 3 bases and 5 bases, there was a span of 11 bases. This CDR3 reads CSASDRVYQPQHF. CDR3 coding DNA: TGCAGTGCTAGTGACAGAGTCTATCAGCCCCAGCATTTT.

This sequence joins TRBV7-2 and TRBJ2-3; 8 bases fit TRBD2. The CDR3 sequence is 15 residues long. Germline V gene lookup returns CDR1 SGHTA and CDR2 FQGNSA. The ends lost 5 bases at V and 5 bases at J; junction bases unmatched: 9. For the CDR3, the DNA is TGTGCCAGCAGCGCAAGTAGCGGGGCGCAAGATACGCAGTATTTT. This codes for CASSASSGAQDTQYF.

V is TRBV10-3 and J is TRBJ2-5, with 9 bases aligning to TRBD1. V lost 4 bases to trimming and J lost 7 bases; unmatched junction nucleotides: 13. In germline, CDR1 is ENHRY, CDR2 SYGVKD. CDR3 size: 16 residues. CDR3 loop: CAISGSQGADGGTQYF. CDR3 nucleotide sequence: TGTGCCATCAGTGGGTCACAGGGGGCGGACGGTGGGACCCAGTACTTC.

This chain connects TRBV7-2 to TRBJ2-5; the match to TRBD2 covers 10 bases. CDR3 length equals 15 residues. Trimming removed 4 bases from V and 10 bases from J; junction bases left unmatched: 12. Germline V lookup: CDR1 SGHTA, CDR2 FQGNSA. The CDR3 reads CASSWTSGARELQYF. The CDR3, as DNA: TGTGCCAGCAGCTGGACTAGCGGAGCTCGGGAGCTCCAGTACTTC.

The rearrangement links TRBV12-3 or TRBV12-4 to TRBJ1-3; D is undetermined. The V end was cut by 7 bases, the J end by 2 bases, with 24 bases between. This CDR3 contains 18 residues. CDR3 nucleotides: TGTGCCAGCATCCCGGAGTTTGGATTGGGGAGAGCTGGAAACACCATATATTTT. As protein: CASIPEFGLGRAGNTIYF.

The chain carries TRBV20-1 and TRBJ2-1; TRBD2 agrees at 8 bases. Germline assignment: CDR1 DFQATT and CDR2 SNEGSKA (reference sequence). This CDR3 has 17 amino acids. With V trimmed by 6 bases and J by 5 bases, 18 bases remained unmatched. As DNA, the CDR3 is TGCAGTGCCAGATTCGGGTTAGGAGCGGGAGTCCACAATGAGCAGTTCTTC. It encodes CSARFGLGAGVHNEQFF.

Ten or more counts support this clonotype. J is TRBJ2-1 and V is TRBV24-1, with TRBD1 matching over 8 bases. Trimming cost V 1 base and J 12 bases; bases outside gene matches: 7. CDR1 and CDR2 (germline): KGHDR, SFDVKD. This CDR3 spans 14 amino acids. The CDR3 spells CATSDLQDRAGQFF. CDR3 DNA: TGTGCCACCAGTGATTTACAGGACAGGGCAGGGCAGTTCTTC.

This clonotype was recorded a few times. The V and J genes are TRBV11-3 and TRBJ2-7, with 8 bases matching TRBD1. CDR1 and CDR2 (germline): SGHNT, YENEEA. Germline trimming cut 5 bases from V and 2 bases from J; bases unmatched to any gene: 11. The CDR3 has 16 amino acids. This CDR3 reads CASSPRTGFYPYEQYF. The CDR3 region has the DNA TGTGCCAGCAGCCCCCGGACAGGGTTTTATCCCTACGAGCAGTACTTC.

The chain has TRBV6-6 and TRBJ2-7; tentative D call: TRBD2 (6 bases). Germline CDR1 and CDR2: MNHNY and SVGAGI (reference sequence). V was trimmed by 10 bases and J by 2 bases, leaving 9 bases between them. The CDR3 has 11 residues. Here the CDR3 reads CATGLTYEQYF. CDR3 sequence (DNA): TGTGCCACCGGACTAACCTACGAGCAGTACTTC.